Below, 29 T cell receptor beta chains from the same sample are listed, as sequenced in a study of beta chain features in type 1 diabetes. Study observations and caveats: There was a moderate but significant shortening of TCRB CDR3s in all four CD4+ subsets of Type 1 diabetes patients.

Their cognate antigens are unknown. Every bit of the isolated RNA underwent reverse transcription, so sequencing read expressed TCRB transcripts. Sequencing was performed with immunoSEQ multiplex PCR; in TCRdb, only in-frame clones are kept and a portion is missing. The repertoire includes around 280,000 clones, 15% of them detected once, and 0.015% to 0.017% sits in the top ten. The sequencing sample was made of naive CD4+ T cells from blood. These receptors were taken from a man younger than 35 with type 1 diabetes.

This clone came up a few times. This chain connects TRBV7-9 to TRBJ2-1, with TRBD2 as a possible D gene (5 bases). With 0 bases removed from V and 14 bases from J, the gap between germline ends came to 17 bases. Germline V CDR1 and CDR2: SEHNR, FQNEAQ (reference sequence). This CDR3 is 14 amino acids long. CDR3 in amino acids: CASSLASRVLVEFF. DNA for the CDR3: TGTGCCAGCAGCTTAGCGAGTAGAGTACTAGTAGAGTTCTTC.

The CDR3 spells CASKHVQGLRETQYF. The CDR3 bases are TGTGCCAGCAAACACGTCCAGGGGCTGCGTGAGACCCAGTACTTC. The chain uses TRBV6-1 and TRBJ2-5; possible D gene TRBD1, 6 bases. The V and J ends lost 7 bases and 5 bases respectively, with 20 bases between them. The CDR3 is made up of 15 amino acids. Germline V gives CDR1 MNHNS, CDR2 SASEGT.

The V gene is TRBV9, the J gene TRBJ2-2; TRBD1 agrees at 7 bases. The germline gives CDR1 SGDLS, CDR2 YYNGEE. The J segment lost 4 bases and the V segment lost 3 bases, leaving 6 bases of the junction unmatched. This CDR3 is 15 amino acids long. The CDR3 coding sequence is TGTGCCAGCAGCGCTACGGGACAGCTCACCGGGGAGCTGTTTTTT. Amino acids: CASSATGQLTGELFF. The full variable domain, completed using reference TRBV9 and TRBJ2-2, is DSGVTQTPKHLITATGQRVTLRCSPRSGDLSVYWYQQSLDQGLQFLIQYYNGEERAKGNILERFSAQQFPDLHSELNLSSLELGDSALYFCASSATGQLTGELFFGEGSRLTVL.

The chain couples TRBV28 to TRBJ2-7; 9 bases line up with TRBD2. This CDR3 comprises 15 residues. Per germline, CDR1 MDHEN and CDR2 SYDVKM. The ends lost 2 bases at V and 2 bases at J; junction bases unmatched: 4. CDR3 loop: CASSLVAGAAYEQYF. As DNA, the CDR3 is TGTGCCAGCAGTTTAGTAGCGGGGGCGGCCTACGAGCAGTACTTC.

With respect to this clone: The same CDR3 also results from other DNA sequences found in this sample. V and J are TRBV11-1 and TRBJ2-3; TRBD1 agrees at 8 bases. After removal of 3 bases from V and 3 bases from J, the junction contained 11 bases not matched to a gene. CDR1 is SGHAT, CDR2 FQDESV, per germline (reference sequence). CDR3 length equals 17 residues. The CDR3 loop is CASSFRISRGRTDTQYF. In nucleotides, the CDR3 is TGTGCCAGCAGCTTTCGTATAAGCAGGGGGCGTACAGATACGCAGTATTTT.

This chain uses TRBV2 with TRBJ2-1; D may be TRBD2 (5 bases). V dropped 8 bases and J dropped 9 bases, with 5 bases sitting between them. CDR1 is SNHLY, CDR2 FYNNEI, per germline. The CDR3 has 9 amino acids. The CDR3 is CASGSEQFF. The CDR3 DNA is TGTGCCAGCGGGAGTGAGCAGTTCTTC.

The chain couples TRBV5-1 to TRBJ1-4; 11 nucleotides line up with TRBD1. The J segment lost 8 bases and the V segment lost 4 bases, leaving 7 bases of the junction unmatched. Germline lookup yields CDR1 SGHRS and CDR2 YFSETQ. CDR3 size: 15 residues. CDR3 sequence (DNA): TGCGCCAGCAGCGGCGCCGGGACAGGGGGGGAAAAACTGTTTTTT. Protein: CASSGAGTGGEKLFF.

This clone has more than one count but fewer than ten. V usage is TRBV28 and J usage is TRBJ1-2; D unresolved. CDR1 and CDR2 from the germline V gene are MDHEN and SYDVKM. Trimming took off 2 bases at V and 5 bases at J, with 6 bases between the two ends. This CDR3 spans 12 amino acids. The DNA of the CDR3 is TGTGCCAGCAGTTTAAGCCCGTATGGCTACACCTTC. Translation gives CASSLSPYGYTF.

This clone was observed a few times. V and J are TRBV2 and TRBJ2-5, with 7 bases aligning to TRBD2. CDR3 size: 14 residues. V shed 10 bases, J shed 5 bases, and the junction held 13 bases outside the gene matches. Germline CDR1 is SNHLY and CDR2 is FYNNEI. The CDR3 here is CAIQARLAVETQYF. CDR3 DNA sequence: TGTGCCATCCAGGCGCGGCTAGCGGTGGAGACCCAGTACTTC.

The chain joins TRBV7-2 to TRBJ2-1; tentatively, D is TRBD1 (5 bases). Germline V gene sequence: CDR1 SGHTA, CDR2 FQGNSA. Trimming stripped 5 bases from V and 5 bases from J, with 19 bases between. The CDR3 length is 16 residues. The CDR3 bases are TGTGCCAGCAGCGGGGCCCAATTGCTCTATAACAATGAGCAGTTCTTC. Translated, it gives CASSGAQLLYNNEQFF.

This chain links TRBV28 with TRBJ1-1; D remains ambiguous. There are 12 residues in the CDR3. CDR1 MDHEN and CDR2 SYDVKM come from the germline V gene. Trimming pared 2 bases from V and 5 bases from J, leaving 6 bases between. CDR3 DNA sequence: TGTGCCAGCAGTTTAGTCGAGACTGAAGCTTTCTTT. It yields the protein CASSLVETEAFF. The entire variable domain, with the rest obtained from reference TRBV28 and TRBJ1-1, is as follows: DVKVTQSSRYLVKRTGEKVFLECVQDMDHENMFWYRQDPGLGLRLIYFSYDVKMKEKGDIPEGYSVSREKKERFSLILESASTNQTSMYLCASSLVETEAFFGQGTRLTVV.

This rearrangement joins TRBV7-8 to TRBJ2-1; D remains ambiguous. CDR1 is SGHVS and CDR2 is FQNEAQ in the germline V gene. The V gene lost 1 base and the J gene lost 4 bases, with 5 bases spanning the gap. CDR3 length: 13 amino acids. CDR3 region: CASSLVQYNEQFF. CDR3 in DNA: TGTGCCAGCAGCTTAGTACAGTACAATGAGCAGTTCTTC.

For the CDR3, the DNA is TGCGCCAGCAGCTTACAGGGGGCGTGGGGCGGAGAGCAGTTCTTC. Residues: CASSLQGAWGGEQFF. This chain connects TRBV5-1 to TRBJ2-1; TRBD1 matches at 9 bases. Germline assignment: CDR1 SGHRS and CDR2 YFSETQ. This CDR3 region has 15 residues. The ends lost 2 bases at V and 10 bases at J; junction bases unmatched: 10.

This clone showed up just a few times. The CDR3 reads CASSSDREGDIQYF. CDR3 sequence (DNA): TGTGCCAGCAGTTCCGACAGGGAAGGGGACATTCAGTACTTC. This chain joins TRBV7-9 and TRBJ2-4, with 7 bases fitting TRBD1. CDR1 and CDR2 (germline): SEHNR, FQNEAQ (reference sequence). The CDR3 has 14 amino acids. Losses at the gene ends were 6 bases for V and 8 bases for J; bases not matched to a gene: 10.

This clone occurred a few times. The V and J genes are TRBV7-2 and TRBJ1-2; D not certain. Trimming removed 5 bases at V and 5 bases at J, with 12 bases between. Germline lookup yields CDR1 SGHTA and CDR2 FQGNSA. CDR3 length equals 13 residues. The CDR3 region has the DNA TGTGCCAGCAGCAACCCTGAGTTTTATGGCTACACCTTC. The encoded protein is CASSNPEFYGYTF.

The table lists this clone with a few counts. The chain employs TRBV28 and TRBJ2-7; D possibly corresponds to TRBD1 (5 bases). Germline V gene lookup returns CDR1 MDHEN and CDR2 SYDVKM. The CDR3 runs 13 residues. V was pared by 6 bases and J by 2 bases, with 11 bases between. The CDR3 loop is CASSVGQTYEQYF. In nucleotides, the CDR3 is TGTGCCAGCAGCGTGGGGCAGACCTACGAGCAGTACTTC.

The table lists this clone with a few counts. This sequence joins TRBV29-1 and TRBJ2-1; 7 bases fit TRBD1. V dropped 8 bases and J dropped 12; count of bases not matched to a gene: 22. The CDR3 length is 15 residues. CDR1 and CDR2 from the germline V gene are SQVTM and ANQGSEA. CDR3 coding DNA: TGCAGCACAATGAGTACCGGGACAGCCATTGGGGGGCAGTTCTTC. Translation: CSTMSTGTAIGGQFF.

This clone was observed a few times. V and J are TRBV30 and TRBJ2-2, with D perhaps matching TRBD1 (6 bases). CDR1 and CDR2 from the germline V gene are GTSNPN and SVGIG (reference sequence). The CDR3 contains 12 residues. Trimming left V 3 bases short and J 7 bases short, with 9 bases between. Here the CDR3 reads CAWRRGGGELFF. DNA of the CDR3: TGTGCCTGGAGAAGAGGGGGCGGGGAGCTGTTTTTT. The full variable domain, completed using reference TRBV30 and TRBJ2-2, is SQTIHQWPATLVQPVGSPLSLECTVEGTSNPNLYWYRQAAGRGLQLLFYSVGIGQISSEVPQNLSASRPQDRQFILSSKKLLLSDSGFYLCAWRRGGGELFFGEGSRLTVL.

The gene calls are TRBV5-1 and TRBJ2-1; D gene unclear. Trimming removed 0 bases from V and 12 bases from J, with 13 bases in between. The V gene's germline CDR1 is SGHRS and CDR2 YFSETQ. This CDR3 contains 13 residues. The CDR3 DNA is TGCGCCAGCAGCTTGGCCGGTCTATCCGGGCAGTTCTTC. Protein sequence: CASSLAGLSGQFF.

CDR3 protein: CASSAPTSGGEQFF. The CDR3 DNA reads as TGTGCCAGCAGCGCCCCGACTAGCGGGGGGGAGCAGTTCTTC. This chain links TRBV9 with TRBJ2-1; TRBD2 matches 13 bases. The CDR3 covers 14 residues. V trimming: 3 bases; J trimming: 10 bases; junction bases outside the gene matches: 4. Germline V gene sequence: CDR1 SGDLS, CDR2 YYNGEE.

This chain links TRBV18 with TRBJ1-2; D gene ambiguous. CDR1 KGHSH and CDR2 LQKENI come from the germline V gene. The V end was cut by 5 bases, the J end by 4 bases, with 8 bases between. The CDR3 has 12 residues. The DNA for the CDR3 is TGTGCCAGCTCAGGCGGAGTCTATGGCTACACCTTC. Translation gives CASSGGVYGYTF.

This clone showed up just a few times. The chain uses TRBV30 and TRBJ2-1; 14 bases line up with TRBD2. The CDR3 is 17 amino acids. Germline V gene lookup returns CDR1 GTSNPN and CDR2 SVGIG (reference sequence). After removal of 0 bases from V and 9 bases from J, the junction contained 10 bases not matched to a gene. CDR3 in DNA: TGTGCCTGGAGTGTAAAAAAGGGACTAGCGGGGGTAGGTGAGCAGTTCTTC. It encodes CAWSVKKGLAGVGEQFF.

The chain has TRBV29-1 and TRBJ1-2; 10 bases align to TRBD1. Trimming at V came to 6 bases and at J to 4 bases, leaving 8 bases not matched to a gene. Germline loops: CDR1 SQVTM, CDR2 ANQGSEA. CDR3 length: 14 residues. Here the CDR3 DNA reads TGCAGCGTCGATAGACAGGGGGCGGGCTATGGCTACACCTTC. Amino acids: CSVDRQGAGYGYTF.

The rearrangement links TRBV2 to TRBJ1-5; no definite D call. Germline V gene lookup returns CDR1 SNHLY and CDR2 FYNNEI. This CDR3 is 12 amino acids long. The V gene lost 8 bases and the J gene lost 3 bases, with 8 bases spanning the gap. CDR3 in DNA: TGTGCCAGCCGGGATTTCAATCAGCCCCAGCATTTT. Encoded protein: CASRDFNQPQHF.

The rearrangement uses TRBV9 and TRBJ1-1, with a possible D match to TRBD1 (5 bases). CDR1 and CDR2 from the germline V gene are SGDLS and YYNGEE. The CDR3 has 15 amino acids. The V gene lost 1 base and the J gene lost 4 bases, with 14 bases spanning the gap. CDR3 protein: CASSVTWRGGTEAFF. In nucleotides, the CDR3 is TGTGCCAGCAGCGTAACGTGGAGGGGAGGCACTGAAGCTTTCTTT. The variable domain in full, with the rest retrieved from reference TRBV9 and TRBJ1-1, is DSGVTQTPKHLITATGQRVTLRCSPRSGDLSVYWYQQSLDQGLQFLIQYYNGEERAKGNILERFSAQQFPDLHSELNLSSLELGDSALYFCASSVTWRGGTEAFFGQGTRLTVV.

The V and J genes are TRBV5-1 and TRBJ2-2, with TRBD1 matching 11 bases. V was clipped by 8 bases and J by 6 bases; unmatched bases: 6. This CDR3 contains 14 residues. Germline CDR1 and CDR2: SGHRS and YFSETQ. The CDR3, as DNA: TGCGCCAGTGGACAGGGGGCCGGGGCCGGGGAGCTGTTTTTT. It is translated as CASGQGAGAGELFF.

The J gene is TRBJ2-3, the V gene TRBV10-2; D is possibly TRBD2 (6 bases). Germline assignment: CDR1 WSHSY and CDR2 SAAADI. V was shortened by 6 bases and J by 6 bases, with 16 bases between the two germline ends. The CDR3 length is 14 residues. The CDR3 is CASSRDSLADTQYF. As DNA, the CDR3 is TGCGCCAGCAGCCGGGACTCCCTCGCCGATACGCAGTATTTT.

This clone occurred a few times. This chain connects TRBV14 to TRBJ2-3; TRBD2 matches 9 bases. CDR3 length: 16 residues. V trimming: 5 bases; J trimming: 2 bases; junction bases outside the gene matches: 8. Germline lookup yields CDR1 SGHDN and CDR2 FVKESK. In DNA, the CDR3 is TGTGCCAGCAGCAAAATAGCGGGGGCCTTCACAGATACGCAGTATTTT. Translation: CASSKIAGAFTDTQYF.

J is TRBJ2-7 and V is TRBV19; unclear D gene. The CDR3 runs to 15 residues. The V end lost 2 bases, the J end lost 2 bases, and 13 bases lay between the germline ends. Germline loops: CDR1 LNHDA, CDR2 SQIVND (reference sequence). CDR3 sequence reads: CASSIRHSNPYEQYF. CDR3 in DNA: TGTGCCAGTAGTATACGACACTCTAATCCCTACGAGCAGTACTTC.